This T cell receptor (beta chain) was recovered during a study of T-cell memory formation after mild COVID-19. There are many counts of this clonotype. No antigen is known for it. TCRdb re-derived calls from the 5' RACE reads in MiXCR, one entry per CDR3 protein. This table holds a few hundred thousand distinct CDR3 sequences, approximately 15% found once. Findings and caveats of the study: Researchers report contracting CD4+ clones mostly in CM and EM, with CD8+ clones in EMRA. Among clones contracting day 15 to 85, CD4/CD8 was balanced, whereas later expanders leaned CD4+.

This CDR3 has 13 amino acids. Trimming stripped 4 bases from V and 4 bases from J, with 8 bases between. The receptor comes from a man younger than 35 who had mild COVID-19 (a few samples of this study predate the infection). Cell type and time point are not known. The chain links TRBV12-3 or TRBV12-4 to TRBJ2-1; no firm D call. Specimen: PBMCs or a T cell subset sorted from them (not recorded which). The CDR3 spells CASSWAEYNEQFF. As DNA, the CDR3 is TGTGCCAGCAGTTGGGCAGAGTACAATGAGCAGTTCTTC.